This T cell receptor beta chain was recorded in a study of T-cell reconstitution after alpha-beta-depleted transplantation in children. Unique molecular identifiers were incorporated into the prepared TCRbeta library. One entry per CDR3 protein results from TCRdb running MiXCR on the PCR reads. The top ten clones hold 2% to 3% of a sample with fewer than 90,000 distinct CDR3 sequences, approximately 7.4% of them seen once. The V gene end was trimmed by 8 bases and the J gene end by 7 bases; junction bases not matched to a gene: 9. This CDR3 is built from 13 residues. Germline values: CDR1 MNHNS, CDR2 SASEGT.

The clonotype was recovered from a human donor who donated a stem cell graft to a child with acute lymphoblastic leukemia. The material sequenced was PBMCs from the stem cell graft donor, taken from the stem cell graft. The chain links TRBV6-1 to TRBJ2-7, with 9 bases aligning to TRBD1. The CDR3 loop reads CASLGQGTGEQYF. The CDR3 DNA reads as TGTGCCAGCTTAGGACAGGGGACAGGAGAGCAGTACTTC.